A selection of T cell receptor beta chains follows, all from one sample in a study of cytomegalovirus exposure and HLA in healthy donors. Data came from immunoSEQ multiplex PCR; TCRdb stores just in-frame clones and leaves some out. Of 150,000 to 200,000 clones in the sample, about two thirds were seen once. The specimen was PBMCs. Receptors were obtained from a man aged 25 to 40 in good health and CMV-seropositive. CDR3s include the opening cysteine and the closing phenylalanine or tryptophan. D genes are given only for firm matches. A row's size may be missing; if present it is once, few, many or a size class.

size	D	V	J	DNA	CDR3
once	-	TRBV18	TRBJ2-7	TGTGCCAGCTCTCCTCCGGGACACAGCTACGAGCAGTACTTC	CASSPPGHSYEQYF
few	-	TRBV19	TRBJ2-1	TGTGCCAGTAGCCCCATGGGCGGGATTAGGCGAGAGCAGTTCTTC	CASSPMGGIRREQFF
-	-	TRBV27	TRBJ2-1	TGTGCCAGCAGTTTAGGCTGGTACAATGAGCAGTTCTTC	CASSLGWYNEQFF
-	TRBD2	TRBV9	TRBJ2-3	TGTGCCAGCAGCGGGGGGATAGCGGGTTCTAGCACAGATACGCAGTATTTT	CASSGGIAGSSTDTQYF
-	TRBD1	TRBV6-6	TRBJ1-2	TGTGCCAGCAGACCAGGACAGGGGTATGGCTACACCTTC	CASRPGQGYGYTF
few	-	TRBV30	TRBJ2-3	TGTGCCTGGAGTGTCCAGGGCGATACGCAGTATTTT	CAWSVQGDTQYF
-	-	TRBV4-1	TRBJ1-4	TGCGCCAGCAGCCAAGAGGCGGGGGCTCAGTTACGCGGTTCCGGGGGAGAAAAACTGTTTTTT	CASSQEAGAQLRGSGGEKLFF
-	TRBD1	TRBV6-5	TRBJ1-2	TGTGCCAGCAGTATACAGGGGGGTAGTGATGGCTACACCTTC	CASSIQGGSDGYTF
-	-	TRBV5-4	TRBJ2-7	TGTGCCAGCAGCTTGGGGGAGGAGTACGAGCAGTACTTC	CASSLGEEYEQYF
-	-	TRBV12-5	TRBJ2-7	TGTGCTAGTGGTTTGGTACGTGGCGGAAGCTCCTACGAGCAGTACTTC	CASGLVRGGSSYEQYF
few	TRBD1	TRBV18	TRBJ1-1	TGTGCCAGCTCAGGACAGGAAGGGAACACTGAAGCTTTCTTT	CASSGQEGNTEAFF
-	-	TRBV19	TRBJ2-2	TGTGCCAGTAGTCGGGAGCCCCCCGGCACCGGGGAGCTGTTTTTT	CASSREPPGTGELFF
-	-	TRBV27	TRBJ1-5	TGTGCCAGCAGTTTTTATTCTGGAGGAAGCAATCAGCCCCAGCATTTT	CASSFYSGGSNQPQHF
-	TRBD1	TRBV5-1	TRBJ2-6	TGCGCCAGCAGCGAGAGCACCGGGACAGCTTTCTCTGGGGCCAACGTCCTGACTTTC	CASSESTGTAFSGANVLTF
-	-	TRBV12-5	TRBJ2-2	TGTGCTAGTGGTTTGGTAGGTAGCGGACTCACCGGGGAGCTGTTTTTT	CASGLVGSGLTGELFF
-	-	TRBV7-8	TRBJ2-7	TGTGCCAGCAGGCCTCTCCGGGCGGGATCCTACGAGCAGTACTTC	CASRPLRAGSYEQYF
few	TRBD2	TRBV5-6	TRBJ2-7	TGTGCCAGCAGGTCACTAGCGGGAGGTCTCTACGAGCAGTACTTC	CASRSLAGGLYEQYF
-	-	TRBV6-1	TRBJ1-1	TGTGCCAGCAGCAAGACAGCGAACACTGAAGCTTTCTTT	CASSKTANTEAFF
few	-	TRBV9	TRBJ2-5	TGTGCCAGCAGCGTAGGAGTCGCAGGGCCGGAGACCCAGTACTTC	CASSVGVAGPETQYF
-	TRBD1	TRBV10-3	TRBJ1-1	TGTGCCATCAGTGAGTCGGAAGGCAGGGGGCAGGTTGAAGCTTTCTTT	CAISESEGRGQVEAFF
-	-	TRBV7-9	TRBJ2-2	TGTGCCAGCAGCCCTCGGTCGGGGTCCGGGGAGCTGTTTTTT	CASSPRSGSGELFF
once	-	TRBV2	TRBJ1-1	TGTGCCAGTATTTCTAGGGGCCGGAGCACTGAAGCTTTCTTT	CASISRGRSTEAFF
-	-	TRBV27	TRBJ2-7	TGTGCCAGCAGCCACTGGGGGGAGGAGCAGTACTTC	CASSHWGEEQYF